These T cell receptor beta chains were read from a single sample in a study of shared clonotypes between healthy human individuals. The assay was immunoSEQ multiplex PCR, and TCRdb's table has in-frame clones only and misses some. The repertoire holds about 480,000 clones, with over 60% as singletons. Specimen: PBMCs. The source is a woman aged 40 to 55 in good health. Some clones in this sample may be carry-over from other donors' samples. Both conserved end residues are part of each CDR3. The D gene is left open where the match is weak. The size entry is marked missing in some rows and otherwise reads once, few, many or a size class.

CASSPYSGANVLTF,TGTGCCAGCAGCCCGTACTCTGGGGCCAACGTCCTGACTTTC,.,TRBJ2-6,TRBV11-2,14,.
CASSISGSTIRQFF,TGTGCCAGTAGTATTTCAGGGAGTACTATCCGTCAGTTCTTC,.,TRBJ2-1,TRBV19,14,.
CAWSVGPSNQPQHF,TGTGCCTGGAGTGTAGGGCCGAGCAATCAGCCCCAGCATTTT,.,TRBJ1-5,TRBV30,14,.
CRADQRTDTQYF,TGCAGGGCCGACCAAAGAACAGATACGCAGTATTTT,.,TRBJ2-3,TRBV29-1,12,.
CASSLDLGGSVDTQYF,TGTGCCAGCAGCTTGGATTTGGGCGGGAGTGTTGATACGCAGTATTTT,TRBD2,TRBJ2-3,TRBV5-4,16,.
CASSYWSGGPYEQYF,TGTGCCAGCAGTTATTGGTCCGGAGGTCCCTACGAGCAGTACTTC,.,TRBJ2-7,TRBV6-5,15,.
CASSLVLAGGLVRFF,TGTGCCAGCAGCTTAGTACTAGCGGGAGGGCTTGTGCGGTTCTTC,TRBD2,TRBJ2-1,TRBV7-9,15,once
CASRWMGGDEQYF,TGTGCCAGCAGGTGGATGGGGGGGGACGAGCAGTACTTC,TRBD2,TRBJ2-7,TRBV6-5,13,.
CASSQGLAGFGDTQYF,TGCGCCAGCAGCCAAGGACTAGCGGGATTTGGCGATACGCAGTATTTT,TRBD2,TRBJ2-3,TRBV4-3,16,.
CASSLGKRETSYEQYF,TGCGCCAGCAGCTTGGGCAAGCGGGAGACCTCCTACGAGCAGTACTTC,TRBD2,TRBJ2-7,TRBV5-1,16,.
CATLSGLLNEQYF,TGTGCCACCCTCAGTGGCCTCCTGAACGAGCAGTACTTC,.,TRBJ2-7,TRBV6-1,13,.
CASSLNRGDYGYTF,TGTGCCAGCAGCCTGAACAGGGGTGACTATGGCTACACCTTC,TRBD1,TRBJ1-2,TRBV6-1,14,.
CASSESGPGYEQYF,TGCGCCAGCAGTGAAAGTGGGCCTGGGTACGAGCAGTACTTC,.,TRBJ2-7,TRBV10-2,14,.
CASSSGTSNNEQFF,TGTGCCAGCAGCTCCGGGACTAGCAACAATGAGCAGTTCTTC,TRBD2,TRBJ2-1,TRBV11-2,14,.
CASSPVISGANVLTF,TGTGCCAGCTCACCAGTTATCTCTGGGGCCAACGTCCTGACTTTC,.,TRBJ2-6,TRBV18,15,.
CASRRGTDTGELFF,TGTGCCAGCAGGAGGGGGACGGACACCGGGGAGCTGTTTTTT,.,TRBJ2-2,TRBV6-1,14,.